This TCR beta chain was retrieved from a study of T cells in Graves' hyperthyroidism and ophthalmopathy. Study-wide results and limits: A model built on 13 V-J features separated ophthalmopathy from stable hyperthyroidism.

Germline loops: CDR1 SQVTM, CDR2 ANQGSEA. The V gene end was trimmed by 5 bases and the J gene end by 7 bases; junction bases not matched to a gene: 15. This CDR3 comprises 15 residues. RNA transcripts served as the template for amplifying TCR beta CDR3 regions. A first-round RT-PCR of the TCR CDR3 used the HTBI primer set. TCRdb recomputed calls from the multiplex PCR reads with MiXCR, one row per CDR3 protein. The table has 480,000 or so distinct CDR3 sequences, 40% to 50% seen once. This clonotype was seen many times. Its antigen is undetermined. The chain combines TRBV29-1 with TRBJ1-1, with 8 bases that match TRBD1. This receptor was taken from an adult woman with Graves' disease, either hyperthyroidism or ophthalmopathy (not recorded which). The sequencing input was peripheral blood or thyroid tissue (not recorded which). In nucleotides, the CDR3 is TGCAGCGTTATTTACAGGGGGACCATAAGGCTTGAAGCTTTCTTT. It yields the protein CSVIYRGTIRLEAFF.